This TCR beta chain was captured by sequencing in a study of shared clonotypes between healthy human individuals. Measured with immunoSEQ multiplex PCR; TCRdb has only the in-frame clones, and not every one. The sample includes over a million clones, approximately 72% of them seen just once. This CDR3 is built from 15 residues. The receptor was isolated from a man younger than 30 in good health. The chain has TRBV1 and TRBJ1-1; the D call TRBD1 from the table was never checked on the DNA. TRBV1 is a documented pseudogene. Source material: memory CD4+ T cells sorted from blood. The subset here: CD45RA-negative fraction. The CDR3 protein is CTSSQEQGTNTEAFF. The CDR3 bases are TGCACCAGCAGCCAAGAGCAGGGGACGAACACTGAAGCTTTCTTT.